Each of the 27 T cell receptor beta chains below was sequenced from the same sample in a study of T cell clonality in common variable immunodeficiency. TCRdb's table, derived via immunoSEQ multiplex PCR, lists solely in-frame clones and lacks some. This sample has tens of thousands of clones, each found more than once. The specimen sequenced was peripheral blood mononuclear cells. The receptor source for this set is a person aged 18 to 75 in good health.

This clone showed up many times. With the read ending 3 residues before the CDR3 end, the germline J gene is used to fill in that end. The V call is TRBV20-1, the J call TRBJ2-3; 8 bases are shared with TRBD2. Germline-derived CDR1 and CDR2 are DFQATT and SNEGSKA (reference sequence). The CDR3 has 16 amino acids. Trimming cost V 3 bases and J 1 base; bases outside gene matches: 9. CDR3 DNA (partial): TGCAGTGCTAGGGGCTGGGCGGGAGGAGGCACAGATACG. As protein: CSARGWAGGGTDT. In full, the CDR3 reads CSARGWAGGGTDTQYF.

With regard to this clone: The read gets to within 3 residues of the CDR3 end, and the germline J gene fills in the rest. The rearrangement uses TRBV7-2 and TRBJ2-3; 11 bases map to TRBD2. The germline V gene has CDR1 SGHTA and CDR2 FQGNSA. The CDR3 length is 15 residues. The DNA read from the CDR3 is TGTGCCAGCAGTCTTAGCGGGGGGGTATTAGAGACG. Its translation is CASSLSGGVLET. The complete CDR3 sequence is CASSLSGGVLETQYF.

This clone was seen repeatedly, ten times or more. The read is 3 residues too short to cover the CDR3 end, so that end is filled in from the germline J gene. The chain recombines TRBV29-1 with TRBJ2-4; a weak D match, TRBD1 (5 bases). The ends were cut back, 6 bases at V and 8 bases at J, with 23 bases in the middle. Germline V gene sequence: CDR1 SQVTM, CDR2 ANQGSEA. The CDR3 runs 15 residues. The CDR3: CSVLGVLQGGDIQYF. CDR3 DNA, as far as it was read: TGCAGCGTCTTAGGGGTTTTACAAGGTGGGGACATT.

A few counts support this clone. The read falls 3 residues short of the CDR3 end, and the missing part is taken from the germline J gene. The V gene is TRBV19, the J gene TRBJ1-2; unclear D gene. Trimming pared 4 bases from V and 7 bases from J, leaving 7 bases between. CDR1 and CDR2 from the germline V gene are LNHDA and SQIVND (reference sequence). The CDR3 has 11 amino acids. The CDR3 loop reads CASSSLSGYTF. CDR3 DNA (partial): TGTGCCAGTAGTAGTCTTTCTGGC.

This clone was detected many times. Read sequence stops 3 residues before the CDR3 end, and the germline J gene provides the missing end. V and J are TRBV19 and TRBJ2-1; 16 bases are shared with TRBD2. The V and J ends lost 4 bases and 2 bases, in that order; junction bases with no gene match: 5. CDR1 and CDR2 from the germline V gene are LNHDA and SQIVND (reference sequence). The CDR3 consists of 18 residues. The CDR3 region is CASSKGLAGGQPYNEQFF. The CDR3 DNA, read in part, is TGTGCCAGTAGTAAGGGACTAGCGGGAGGGCAACCCTACAATGAG.

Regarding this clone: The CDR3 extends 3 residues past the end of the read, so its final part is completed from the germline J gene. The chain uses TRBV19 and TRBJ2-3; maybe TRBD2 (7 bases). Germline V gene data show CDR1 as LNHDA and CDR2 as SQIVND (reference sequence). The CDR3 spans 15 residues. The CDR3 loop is CASSTTGRGRETQYF. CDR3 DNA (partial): TGTGCCAGTAGTACGACAGGACGCGGGAGAGAGACG.

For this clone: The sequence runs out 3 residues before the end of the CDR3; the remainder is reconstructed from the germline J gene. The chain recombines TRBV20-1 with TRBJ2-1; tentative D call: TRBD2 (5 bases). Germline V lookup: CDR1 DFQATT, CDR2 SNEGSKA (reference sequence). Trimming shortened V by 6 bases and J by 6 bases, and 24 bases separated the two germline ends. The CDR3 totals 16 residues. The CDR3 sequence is CSAWAPSSAVPNEQFF. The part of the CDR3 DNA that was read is TGCAGTGCCTGGGCGCCGTCCTCAGCGGTACCCAATGAG.

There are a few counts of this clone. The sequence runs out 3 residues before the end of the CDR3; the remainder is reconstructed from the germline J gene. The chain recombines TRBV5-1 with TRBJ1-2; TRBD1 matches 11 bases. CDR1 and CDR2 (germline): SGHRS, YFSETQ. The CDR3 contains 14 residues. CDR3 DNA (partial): TGCGCCAGCAGCCCCGGACAGGGGGCTTGGGGC. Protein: CASSPGQGAWG. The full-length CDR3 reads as CASSPGQGAWGYTF.

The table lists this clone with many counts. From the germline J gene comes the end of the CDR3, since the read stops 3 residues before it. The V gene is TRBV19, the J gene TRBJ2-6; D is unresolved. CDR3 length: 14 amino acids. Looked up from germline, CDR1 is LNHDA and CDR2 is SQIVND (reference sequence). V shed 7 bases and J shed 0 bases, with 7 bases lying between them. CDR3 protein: CASTDTSGANVLTF. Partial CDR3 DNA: TGTGCCAGTACCGACACCTCTGGGGCCAACGTC.

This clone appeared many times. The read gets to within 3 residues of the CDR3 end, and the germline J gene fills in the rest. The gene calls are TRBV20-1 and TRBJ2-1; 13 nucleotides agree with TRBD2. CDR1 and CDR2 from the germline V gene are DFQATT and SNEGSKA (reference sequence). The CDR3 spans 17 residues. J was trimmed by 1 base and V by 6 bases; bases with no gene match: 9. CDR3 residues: CSATTSGRAGSYNEQFF. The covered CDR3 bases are TGCAGTGCAACCACTAGCGGGAGGGCCGGGTCCTACAATGAG.

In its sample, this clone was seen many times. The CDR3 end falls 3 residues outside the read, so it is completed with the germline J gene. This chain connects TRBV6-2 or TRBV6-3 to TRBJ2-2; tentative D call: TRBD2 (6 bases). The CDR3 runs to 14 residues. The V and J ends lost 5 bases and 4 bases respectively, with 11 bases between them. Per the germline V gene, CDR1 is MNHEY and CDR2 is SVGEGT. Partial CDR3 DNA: TGTGCCAGCAGTCTATGGAGGGGCACCGGGGAG. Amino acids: CASSLWRGTGE. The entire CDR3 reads CASSLWRGTGELFF.

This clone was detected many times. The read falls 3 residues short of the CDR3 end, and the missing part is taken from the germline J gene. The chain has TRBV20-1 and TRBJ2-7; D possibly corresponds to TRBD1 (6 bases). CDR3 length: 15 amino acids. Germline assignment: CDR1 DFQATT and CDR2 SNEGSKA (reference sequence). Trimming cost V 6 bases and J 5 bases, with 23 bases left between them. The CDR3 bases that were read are TGCAGTGCCTTTTCGTACAGGGTGAAGGATGACGAG. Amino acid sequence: CSAFSYRVKDDE. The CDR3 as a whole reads CSAFSYRVKDDEQYF.

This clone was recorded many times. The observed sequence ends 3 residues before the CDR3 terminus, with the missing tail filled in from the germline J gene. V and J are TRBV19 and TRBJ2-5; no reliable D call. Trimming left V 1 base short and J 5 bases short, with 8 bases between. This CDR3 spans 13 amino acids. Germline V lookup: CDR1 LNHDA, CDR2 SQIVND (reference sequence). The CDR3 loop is CASSIGAKETQYF. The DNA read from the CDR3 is TGTGCCAGTAGTATAGGTGCGAAGGAGACC.

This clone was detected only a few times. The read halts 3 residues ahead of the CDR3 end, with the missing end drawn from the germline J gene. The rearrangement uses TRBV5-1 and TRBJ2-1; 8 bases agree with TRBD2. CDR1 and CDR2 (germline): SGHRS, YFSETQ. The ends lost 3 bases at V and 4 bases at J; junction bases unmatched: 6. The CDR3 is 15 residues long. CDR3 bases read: TGCGCCAGCAGCTCCGGGGGGGAGGCGTACAATGAG. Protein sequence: CASSSGGEAYNE. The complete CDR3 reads CASSSGGEAYNEQFF. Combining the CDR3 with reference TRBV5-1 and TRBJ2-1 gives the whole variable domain KAGVTQTPRYLIKTRGQQVTLSCSPISGHRSVSWYQQTPGQGLQFLFEYFSETQRNKGNFPGRFSGRQFSNSRSEMNVSTLELGDSALYLCASSSGGEAYNEQFFGPGTRLTVL.

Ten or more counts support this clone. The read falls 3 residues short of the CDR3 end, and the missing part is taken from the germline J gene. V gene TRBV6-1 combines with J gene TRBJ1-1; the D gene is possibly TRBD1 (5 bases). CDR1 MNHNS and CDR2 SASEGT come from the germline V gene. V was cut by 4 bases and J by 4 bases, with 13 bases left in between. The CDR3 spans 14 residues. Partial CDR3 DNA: TGTGCCAGCAGTGCTCGCGGGGGTGGCACTGAA. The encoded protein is CASSARGGGTE. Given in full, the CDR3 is CASSARGGGTEAFF.

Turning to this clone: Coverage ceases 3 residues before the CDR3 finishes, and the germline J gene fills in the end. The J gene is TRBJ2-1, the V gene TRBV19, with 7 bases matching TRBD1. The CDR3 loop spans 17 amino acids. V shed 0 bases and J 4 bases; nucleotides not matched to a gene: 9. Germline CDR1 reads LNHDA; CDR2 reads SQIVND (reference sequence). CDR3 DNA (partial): TGTGCCAGTAGTATAGATCCTGCAGGGGGAATTTACAATGAG. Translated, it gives CASSIDPAGGIYNE. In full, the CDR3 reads CASSIDPAGGIYNEQFF.

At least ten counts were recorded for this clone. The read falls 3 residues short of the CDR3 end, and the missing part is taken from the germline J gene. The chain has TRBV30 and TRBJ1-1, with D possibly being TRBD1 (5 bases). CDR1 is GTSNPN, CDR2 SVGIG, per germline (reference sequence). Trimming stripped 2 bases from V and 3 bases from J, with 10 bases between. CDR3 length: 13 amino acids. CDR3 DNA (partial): TGTGCCTGGAGTCGTTCAGGGTACACTGAA. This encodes CAWSRSGYTE. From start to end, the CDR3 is CAWSRSGYTEAFF.

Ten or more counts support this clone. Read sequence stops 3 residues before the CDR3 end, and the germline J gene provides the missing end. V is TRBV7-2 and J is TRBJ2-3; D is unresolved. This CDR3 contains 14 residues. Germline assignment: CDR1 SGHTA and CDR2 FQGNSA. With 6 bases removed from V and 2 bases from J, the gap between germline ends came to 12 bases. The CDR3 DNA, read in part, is TGTGCCAGCAGTTATCGACATGTCACAGATACG. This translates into CASSYRHVTDT. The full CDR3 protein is CASSYRHVTDTQYF.

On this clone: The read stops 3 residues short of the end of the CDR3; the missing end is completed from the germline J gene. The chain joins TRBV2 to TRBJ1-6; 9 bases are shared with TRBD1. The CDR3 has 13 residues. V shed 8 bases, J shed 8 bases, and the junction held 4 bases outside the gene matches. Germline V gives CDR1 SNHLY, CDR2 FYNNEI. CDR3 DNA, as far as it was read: TGTGCCAGCGGGCGGGACAGGGATTCACCC. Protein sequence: CASGRDRDSP. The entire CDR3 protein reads CASGRDRDSPLHF.

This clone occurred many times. CDR3 amino acids: CATLSRGQGSTYEQYF. CDR3 DNA (partial): TGTGCCACCCTAAGTAGAGGACAGGGGTCCACCTACGAG. The chain is built from TRBV6-2 or TRBV6-3 and TRBJ2-7; 9 positions agree with TRBD1. The sequence runs out 3 residues before the end of the CDR3; the remainder is reconstructed from the germline J gene. CDR3 length: 16 residues. J lost 2 bases, V lost 10 bases, and 15 bases had no gene match. Germline lookup yields CDR1 MNHEY and CDR2 SVGEGT.

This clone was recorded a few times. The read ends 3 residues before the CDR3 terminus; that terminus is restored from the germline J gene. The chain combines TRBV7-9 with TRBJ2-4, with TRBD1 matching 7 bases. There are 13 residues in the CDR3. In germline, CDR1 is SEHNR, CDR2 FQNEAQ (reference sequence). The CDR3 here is CASRQGDNYGQYF. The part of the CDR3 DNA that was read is TGTGCCAGCCGCCAGGGGGATAACTATGGT.

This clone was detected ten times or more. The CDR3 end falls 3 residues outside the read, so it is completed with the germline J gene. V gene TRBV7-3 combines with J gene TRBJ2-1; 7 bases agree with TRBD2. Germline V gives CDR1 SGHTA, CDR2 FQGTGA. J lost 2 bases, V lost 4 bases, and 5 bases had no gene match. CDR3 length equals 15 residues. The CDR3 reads CASSSLAGPYNEQFF. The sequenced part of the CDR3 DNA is TGTGCCAGCAGCTCATTAGCGGGCCCCTACAATGAG. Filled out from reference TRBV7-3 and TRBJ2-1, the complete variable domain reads GAGVSQTPSNKVTEKGKYVELRCDPISGHTALYWYRQSLGQGPEFLIYFQGTGAADDSGLPNDRFFAVRPEGSVSTLKIQRTERGDSAVYLCASSSLAGPYNEQFFGPGTRLTVL.

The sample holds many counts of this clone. The part of the CDR3 DNA that was read is TGCAGTGCTAGAGCCGAGGGGGTCTATGGC. Residues: CSARAEGVYG. The entire CDR3 reads CSARAEGVYGYTF. The chain is built from TRBV20-1 and TRBJ1-2; maybe TRBD1 (6 bases). The read ends 3 residues shy of where the CDR3 ends; the end is completed using the germline J gene. Per the germline V gene, CDR1 is DFQATT and CDR2 is SNEGSKA (reference sequence). The CDR3 is made up of 13 amino acids. V shed 1 base and J shed 4 bases, with 10 bases lying between them.

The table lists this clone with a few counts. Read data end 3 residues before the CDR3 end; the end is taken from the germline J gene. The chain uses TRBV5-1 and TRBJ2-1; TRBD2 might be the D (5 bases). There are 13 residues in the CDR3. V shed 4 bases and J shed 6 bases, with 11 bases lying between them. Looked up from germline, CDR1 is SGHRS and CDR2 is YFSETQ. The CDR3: CASSRASLNEQFF. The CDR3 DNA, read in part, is TGCGCCAGCAGCCGAGCTAGCCTCAATGAG.

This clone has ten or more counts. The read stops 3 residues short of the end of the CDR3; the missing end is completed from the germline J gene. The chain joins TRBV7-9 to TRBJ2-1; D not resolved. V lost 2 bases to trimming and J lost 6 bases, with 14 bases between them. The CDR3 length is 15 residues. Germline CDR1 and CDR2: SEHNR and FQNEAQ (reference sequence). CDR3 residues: CASSLPTTGVNEQFF. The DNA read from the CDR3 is TGTGCCAGCAGCTTACCGACGACGGGTGTCAATGAG.

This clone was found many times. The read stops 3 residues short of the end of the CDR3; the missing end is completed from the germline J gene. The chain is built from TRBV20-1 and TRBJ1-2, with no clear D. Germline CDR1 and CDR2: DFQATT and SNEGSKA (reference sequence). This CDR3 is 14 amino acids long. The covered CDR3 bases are TGCAGTGCTAGCTCCCCCGGCGGCCTGGAGACC. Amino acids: CSASSPGGLET. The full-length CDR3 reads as CSASSPGGLETYTF.

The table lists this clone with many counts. CDR3 residues: CASSLRQPRNNSPLHF. CDR3 DNA, as far as it was read: TGTGCCAGCAGCCTCCGACAGCCGCGAAATAATTCACCC. The chain couples TRBV14 to TRBJ1-6, with D possibly matching TRBD1 (5 bases). The read terminates 3 residues ahead of where the CDR3 ends, so the germline J gene completes it. This CDR3 has 16 amino acids. CDR1 is SGHDN, CDR2 FVKESK, per germline. The V gene lost 4 bases and the J gene lost 5 bases, with 15 bases spanning the gap.